The clone carrying this T cell receptor (beta chain) was seen only a few times. This entry comes from a study of cytomegalovirus exposure and HLA in healthy donors. The CDR3 is 12 residues long. The V gene's germline CDR1 is ENHRY and CDR2 SYGVKD. The V gene lost 11 bases and the J gene lost 5 bases, with 16 bases spanning the gap. With 60 Vbeta and 13 Jbeta primers, the PCR was carried out. Clones were sequenced by immunoSEQ multiplex PCR, and TCRdb holds only the in-frame ones, with some missing. The sample lists some 150,000 clones; more than 8% were seen once. The source of this sequence is a man in his fifties or sixties in good health and CMV-seronegative. V and J are TRBV10-3 and TRBJ2-7; no clear D. Material for sequencing was PBMCs. The CDR3 protein is CAAKTATNEQYF. The CDR3 nucleotides are TGTGCCGCCAAAACTGCAACCAACGAGCAGTACTTC.